This TCR beta chain is from a study of regulatory T cells in long-lasting Graves disease. CDR3 regions were amplified by Arm-PCR using iRepertoire HTBI primers to build TCR beta libraries. A single record per CDR3 protein comes from TCRdb applying MiXCR to the multiplex PCR reads. The sample includes about 320,000 distinct CDR3 sequences, 18% of them seen just once. Germline CDR1 reads SGHVS; CDR2 reads FQNEAQ. Losses at the gene ends were 5 bases for V and 4 bases for J; bases not matched to a gene: 4. This CDR3 has 13 residues. Time point specified: newly diagnosed GD, antithyroid drugs for less than 3 months. The TCR library was made from RNA extracted from PBMCs. Ten or more counts support this clonotype.

The rearrangement links TRBV7-8 to TRBJ2-7, with TRBD1 matching 8 bases. The source was peripheral blood mononuclear cells (PBMCs), collected at new diagnosis, from a patient treated with antithyroid drugs. The clonotype originates from a female donor with Graves disease. The CDR3 nucleotides are TGTGCCAGCAGCCCCGACAGGGGTTACGAGCAGTACTTC. Residues: CASSPDRGYEQYF.